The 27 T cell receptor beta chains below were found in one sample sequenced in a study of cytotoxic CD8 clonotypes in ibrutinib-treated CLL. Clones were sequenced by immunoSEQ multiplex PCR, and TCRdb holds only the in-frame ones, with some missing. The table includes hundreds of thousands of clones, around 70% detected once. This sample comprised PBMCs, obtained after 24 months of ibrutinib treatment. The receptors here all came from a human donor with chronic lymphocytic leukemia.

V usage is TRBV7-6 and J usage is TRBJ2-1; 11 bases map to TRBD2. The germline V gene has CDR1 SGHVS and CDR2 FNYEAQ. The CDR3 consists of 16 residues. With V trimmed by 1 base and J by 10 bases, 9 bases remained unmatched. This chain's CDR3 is CASSLVLAGGPWEQFF. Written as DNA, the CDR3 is TGTGCCAGCAGCTTAGTCTTAGCGGGAGGGCCTTGGGAGCAGTTCTTC.

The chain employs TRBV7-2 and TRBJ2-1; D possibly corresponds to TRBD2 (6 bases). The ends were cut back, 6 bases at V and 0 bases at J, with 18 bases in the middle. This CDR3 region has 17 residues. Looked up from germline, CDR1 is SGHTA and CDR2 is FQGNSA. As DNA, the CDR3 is TGTGCCAGCAGTCCCGGTTTCCCCGGGAGCTCCTACAATGAGCAGTTCTTC. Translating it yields CASSPGFPGSSYNEQFF.

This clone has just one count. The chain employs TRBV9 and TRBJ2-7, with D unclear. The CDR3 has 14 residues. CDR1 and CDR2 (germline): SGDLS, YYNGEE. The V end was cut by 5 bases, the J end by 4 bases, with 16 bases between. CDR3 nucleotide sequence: TGTGCCAGCAGTTCCCCACTTCCACCGTACGAGCAGTACTTC. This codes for CASSSPLPPYEQYF.

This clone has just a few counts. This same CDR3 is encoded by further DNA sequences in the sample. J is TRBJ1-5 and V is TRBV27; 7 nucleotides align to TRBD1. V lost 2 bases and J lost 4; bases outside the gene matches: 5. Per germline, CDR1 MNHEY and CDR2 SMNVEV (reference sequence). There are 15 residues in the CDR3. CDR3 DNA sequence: TGTGCCAGCAGTTTAACCAGGGGGGGAAATCAGCCCCAGCATTTT. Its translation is CASSLTRGGNQPQHF.

DNA of the CDR3: TGTGCCAGCAGCACCAGCCTCTCTGGGGCCAACGTCCTGACTTTC. Translated: CASSTSLSGANVLTF. The chain carries TRBV9 and TRBJ2-6; D unresolved. Germline CDR1 is SGDLS and CDR2 is YYNGEE. The CDR3 is 15 residues long. The germline V and J ends were trimmed by 4 bases and 0 bases, with 8 bases remaining between them.

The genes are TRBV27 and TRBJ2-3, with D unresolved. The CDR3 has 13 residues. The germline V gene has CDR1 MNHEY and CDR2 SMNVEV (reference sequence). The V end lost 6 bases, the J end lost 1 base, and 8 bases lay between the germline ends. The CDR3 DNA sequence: TGTGCCAGCAGACAAAGGCGCACAGATACGCAGTATTTT. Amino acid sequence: CASRQRRTDTQYF.

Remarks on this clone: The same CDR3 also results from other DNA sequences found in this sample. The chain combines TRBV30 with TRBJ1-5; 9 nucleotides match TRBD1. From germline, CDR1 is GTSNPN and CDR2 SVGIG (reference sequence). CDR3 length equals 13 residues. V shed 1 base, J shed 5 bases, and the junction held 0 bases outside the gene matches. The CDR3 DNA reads TGTGCCTGGAGTGGACAGGGGGATCAGCCCCAGCATTTT. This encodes CAWSGQGDQPQHF. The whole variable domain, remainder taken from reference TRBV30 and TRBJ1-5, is SQTIHQWPATLVQPVGSPLSLECTVEGTSNPNLYWYRQAAGRGLQLLFYSVGIGQISSEVPQNLSASRPQDRQFILSSKKLLLSDSGFYLCAWSGQGDQPQHFGDGTRLSIL.

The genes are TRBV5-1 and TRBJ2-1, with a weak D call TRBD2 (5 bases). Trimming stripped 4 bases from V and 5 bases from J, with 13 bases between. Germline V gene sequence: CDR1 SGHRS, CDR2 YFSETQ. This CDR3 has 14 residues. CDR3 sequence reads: CASSSRGPNNEQFF. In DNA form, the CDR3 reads TGCGCCAGCAGCAGCCGGGGTCCAAACAATGAGCAGTTCTTC.

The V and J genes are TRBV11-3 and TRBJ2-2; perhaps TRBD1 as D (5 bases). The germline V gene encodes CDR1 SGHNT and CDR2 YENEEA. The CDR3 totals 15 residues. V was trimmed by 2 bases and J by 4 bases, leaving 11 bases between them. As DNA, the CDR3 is TGTGCCAGCAGCTTAAGGGGTTCGGTCACCGGGGAGCTGTTTTTT. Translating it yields CASSLRGSVTGELFF.

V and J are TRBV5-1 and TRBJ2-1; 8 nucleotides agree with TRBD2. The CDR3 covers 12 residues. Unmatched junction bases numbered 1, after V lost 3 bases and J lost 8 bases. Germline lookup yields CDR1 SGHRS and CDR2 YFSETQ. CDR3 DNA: TGCGCCAGCAGCTATAGCGGGGATGAGCAGTTCTTC. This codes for CASSYSGDEQFF.

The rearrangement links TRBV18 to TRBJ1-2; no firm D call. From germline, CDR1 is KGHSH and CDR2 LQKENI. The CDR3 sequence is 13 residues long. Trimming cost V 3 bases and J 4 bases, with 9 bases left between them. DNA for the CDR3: TGTGCCAGCTCACCTTCGGGGTCCTATGGCTACACCTTC. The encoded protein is CASSPSGSYGYTF. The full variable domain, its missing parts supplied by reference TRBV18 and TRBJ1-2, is NAGVMQNPRHLVRRRGQEARLRCSPMKGHSHVYWYRQLPEEGLKFMVYLQKENIIDESGMPKERFSAEFPKEGPSILRIQQVVRGDSAAYFCASSPSGSYGYTFGSGTRLTVV.

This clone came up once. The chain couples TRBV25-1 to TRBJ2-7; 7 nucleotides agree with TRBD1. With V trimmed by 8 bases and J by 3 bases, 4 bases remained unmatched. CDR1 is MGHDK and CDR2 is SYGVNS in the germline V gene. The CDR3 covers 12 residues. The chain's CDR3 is CASGRDSYEQYF. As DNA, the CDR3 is TGTGCCAGCGGAAGGGACAGCTACGAGCAGTACTTC.

CDR3 coding DNA: TGTGCCAGCAGCTTAGAAAGAACGGAGAACACTGAAGCTTTCTTT. This sequence encodes CASSLERTENTEAFF. This chain connects TRBV7-2 to TRBJ1-1, with D hard to call. The CDR3 is made up of 15 amino acids. The germline CDR1 and CDR2 sequences are SGHTA and FQGNSA. Trimming stripped 1 base from V and 1 base from J, with 10 bases between. The whole variable domain, remainder taken from reference TRBV7-2 and TRBJ1-1, is GAGVSQSPSNKVTEKGKDVELRCDPISGHTALYWYRQSLGQGLEFLIYFQGNSAPDKSGLPSDRFSAERTGGSVSTLTIQRTQQEDSAVYLCASSLERTENTEAFFGQGTRLTVV.

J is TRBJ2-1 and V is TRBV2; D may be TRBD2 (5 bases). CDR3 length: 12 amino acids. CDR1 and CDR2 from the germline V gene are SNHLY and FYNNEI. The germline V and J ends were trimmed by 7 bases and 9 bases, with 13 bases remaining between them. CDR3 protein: CASIYYEGEQFF. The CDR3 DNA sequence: TGTGCCAGCATCTACTATGAGGGTGAGCAGTTCTTC.

For the CDR3, the DNA is TGTGCCAGCAGCTTATACCCGACTAGCGGGAGTGCCTACGAGCAGTACTTC. Translation gives CASSLYPTSGSAYEQYF. The rearrangement uses TRBV7-3 and TRBJ2-7; 12 bases fit TRBD2. With V trimmed by 2 bases and J by 2 bases, 7 bases remained unmatched. CDR3 length: 17 amino acids. From germline, CDR1 is SGHTA and CDR2 FQGTGA.

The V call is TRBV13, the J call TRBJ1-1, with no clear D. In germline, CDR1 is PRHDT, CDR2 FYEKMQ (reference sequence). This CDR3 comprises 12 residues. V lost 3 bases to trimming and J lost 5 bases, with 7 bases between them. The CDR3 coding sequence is TGTGCCAGCAGCTTGGGGTGGACTGAAGCTTTCTTT. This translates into CASSLGWTEAFF.

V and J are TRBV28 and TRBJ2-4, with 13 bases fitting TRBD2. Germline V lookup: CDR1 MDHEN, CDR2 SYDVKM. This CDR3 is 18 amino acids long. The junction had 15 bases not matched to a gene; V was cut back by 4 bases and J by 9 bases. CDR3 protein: CASSSTGTSGTPGGIQYF. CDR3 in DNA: TGTGCCAGCAGTTCTACAGGGACTAGCGGGACCCCCGGTGGCATTCAGTACTTC.

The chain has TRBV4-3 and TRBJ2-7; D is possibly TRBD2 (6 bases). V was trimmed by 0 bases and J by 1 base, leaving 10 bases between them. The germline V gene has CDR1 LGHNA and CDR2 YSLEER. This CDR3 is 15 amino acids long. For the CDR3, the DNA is TGCGCCAGCAGCCAAGATTGGGGACTTTCCTACGAGCAGTACTTC. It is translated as CASSQDWGLSYEQYF.

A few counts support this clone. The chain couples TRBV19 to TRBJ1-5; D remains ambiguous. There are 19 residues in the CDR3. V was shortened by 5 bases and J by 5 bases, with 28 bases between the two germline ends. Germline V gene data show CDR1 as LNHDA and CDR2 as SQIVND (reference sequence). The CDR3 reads CASSLNWGLRALRDQPQHF. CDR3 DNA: TGTGCCAGTAGTCTCAACTGGGGTTTGAGGGCCCTGCGGGATCAGCCCCAGCATTTT.

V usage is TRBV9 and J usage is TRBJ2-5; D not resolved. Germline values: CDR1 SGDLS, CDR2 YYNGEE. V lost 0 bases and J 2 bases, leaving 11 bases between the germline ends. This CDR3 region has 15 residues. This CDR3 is CASSVDPGPQETQYF. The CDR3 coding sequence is TGTGCCAGCAGCGTAGATCCGGGCCCTCAAGAGACCCAGTACTTC.

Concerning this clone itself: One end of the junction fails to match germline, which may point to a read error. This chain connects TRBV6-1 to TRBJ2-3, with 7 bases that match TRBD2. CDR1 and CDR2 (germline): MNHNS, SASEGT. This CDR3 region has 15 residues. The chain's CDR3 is CATSGLVPSTDTQYF. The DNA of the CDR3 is TGTGCCACCAGTGGACTAGTCCCTAGCACAGATACGCAGTATTTT.

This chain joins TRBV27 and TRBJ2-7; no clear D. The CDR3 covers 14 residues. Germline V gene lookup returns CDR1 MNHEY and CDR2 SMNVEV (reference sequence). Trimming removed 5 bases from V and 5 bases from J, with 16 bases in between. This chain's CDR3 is CASSATKIMNEQYF. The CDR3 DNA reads TGTGCCAGCAGTGCCACCAAAATCATGAACGAGCAGTACTTC.

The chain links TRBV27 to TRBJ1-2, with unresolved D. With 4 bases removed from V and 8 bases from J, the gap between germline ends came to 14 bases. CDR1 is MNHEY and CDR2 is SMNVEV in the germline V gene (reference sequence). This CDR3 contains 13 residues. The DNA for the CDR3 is TGTGCCAGCAGTTATGGCTATAACAGCGGCTACACCTTC. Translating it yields CASSYGYNSGYTF.

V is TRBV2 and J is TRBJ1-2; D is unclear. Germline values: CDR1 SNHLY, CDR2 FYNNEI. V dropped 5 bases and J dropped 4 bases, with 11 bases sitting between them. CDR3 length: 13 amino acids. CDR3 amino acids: CASSTGEGYGYTF. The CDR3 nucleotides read TGTGCCAGCAGTACGGGAGAAGGCTATGGCTACACCTTC. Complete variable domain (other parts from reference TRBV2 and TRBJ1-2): EPEVTQTPSHQVTQMGQEVILRCVPISNHLYFYWYRQILGQKVEFLVSFYNNEISEKSEIFDDQFSVERPDGSNFTLKIRSTKLEDSAMYFCASSTGEGYGYTFGSGTRLTVV.

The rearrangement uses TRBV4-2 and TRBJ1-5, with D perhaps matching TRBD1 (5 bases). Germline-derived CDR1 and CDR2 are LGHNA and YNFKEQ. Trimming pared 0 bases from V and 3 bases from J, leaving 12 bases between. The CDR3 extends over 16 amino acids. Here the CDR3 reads CASSQESREYNQPQHF. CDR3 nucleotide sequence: TGTGCCAGCAGCCAAGAATCCAGGGAGTACAATCAGCCCCAGCATTTT.

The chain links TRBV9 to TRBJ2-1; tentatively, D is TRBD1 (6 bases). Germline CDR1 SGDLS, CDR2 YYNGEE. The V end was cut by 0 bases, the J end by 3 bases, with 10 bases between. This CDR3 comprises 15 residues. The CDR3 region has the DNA TGTGCCAGCAGCGTAGGACAGGTTAACTACAATGAGCAGTTCTTC. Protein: CASSVGQVNYNEQFF.

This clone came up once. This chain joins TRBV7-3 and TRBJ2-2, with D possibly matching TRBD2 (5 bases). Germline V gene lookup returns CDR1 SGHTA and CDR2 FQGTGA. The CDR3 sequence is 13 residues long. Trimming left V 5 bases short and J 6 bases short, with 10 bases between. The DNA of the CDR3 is TGTGCCAGCAGCCCGAGCGGATCCGGGGAGCTGTTTTTT. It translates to CASSPSGSGELFF.